Below, 16 T cell receptor beta chains from the same sample are listed, as sequenced in a study of T cells in Graves' hyperthyroidism and ophthalmopathy. TCR beta CDR3 regions were amplified from RNA. TCR CDR3 regions were first amplified by RT-PCR with HTBI primers. TCRdb used MiXCR to reprocess the multiplex PCR reads, holding one entry per CDR3 protein. The table shows approximately 600,000 distinct CDR3 sequences, with more than 11% occurring only once. The sequenced sample was blood. These receptor sequences come from a woman between 25 and 40 years old with Graves' hyperthyroidism that later progressed to Graves' ophthalmopathy.

Ten or more counts support this clonotype. The rearrangement links TRBV2 to TRBJ2-5; 10 bases are a match to TRBD1. Per the germline V gene, CDR1 is SNHLY and CDR2 is FYNNEI. Trimming at V came to 6 bases and at J to 5 bases, leaving 9 bases not matched to a gene. The CDR3 extends over 15 amino acids. CDR3 nucleotides: TGTGCCAGCAGGTCCGGGACAGGGGTGGGGGAGACCCAGTACTTC. As protein: CASRSGTGVGETQYF.

This clonotype was observed many times. This chain joins TRBV2 and TRBJ1-5, with D perhaps TRBD1 (5 bases). The germline gives CDR1 SNHLY, CDR2 FYNNEI. This CDR3 is 14 amino acids long. The V end lost 4 bases, the J end lost 5 bases, and 12 bases lay between the germline ends. The CDR3: CASSVAGGYQPQHF. The DNA of the CDR3 is TGTGCCAGCAGTGTAGCCGGGGGGTATCAGCCCCAGCATTTT.

This chain connects TRBV2 to TRBJ2-1; TRBD1 agrees at 10 bases. CDR1 and CDR2 from the germline V gene are SNHLY and FYNNEI. The V and J ends lost 1 base and 5 bases, in that order; junction bases with no gene match: 5. The CDR3 covers 16 residues. The CDR3 reads CASSEVPGQGNNEQFF. The DNA of the CDR3 is TGTGCCAGCAGTGAAGTACCGGGACAGGGGAACAATGAGCAGTTCTTC.

There are many counts of this clonotype. This chain connects TRBV6-1 to TRBJ1-2, with TRBD1 as a possible D gene (5 bases). Trimming took off 5 bases at V and 1 base at J, with 20 bases between the two ends. This CDR3 contains 17 residues. Germline CDR1 and CDR2: MNHNS and SASEGT. The CDR3 protein is CASSLGGWGNDNYGYTF. CDR3 DNA sequence: TGTGCCAGCAGTCTCGGGGGATGGGGCAACGATAACTATGGCTACACCTTC.

This clonotype was found a few times. The chain employs TRBV19 and TRBJ2-3; possible D gene TRBD2, 5 bases. Germline V gene sequence: CDR1 LNHDA, CDR2 SQIVND (reference sequence). V lost 0 bases and J 2 bases, leaving 21 bases between the germline ends. There are 19 residues in the CDR3. As DNA, the CDR3 is TGTGCCAGTAGTATAGAACCCCCCCCGATCGCGGGCGACACAGATACGCAGTATTTT. The encoded protein is CASSIEPPPIAGDTDTQYF.

DNA of the CDR3: TGTGCCAGCTCACCTGAACAGAGGGCCGCTGAAGCTTTCTTT. Its translation is CASSPEQRAAEAFF. The chain is built from TRBV18 and TRBJ1-1; no clear D gene. The V gene's germline CDR1 is KGHSH and CDR2 LQKENI. The length of the CDR3 is 14 residues. V was cut by 3 bases and J by 6 bases, with 14 bases left in between.

This clonotype was seen repeatedly, ten times or more. The chain joins TRBV12-3 or TRBV12-4 to TRBJ1-5; D is undetermined. The CDR3 loop spans 14 amino acids. The V gene lost 2 bases and the J gene lost 5 bases, with 10 bases spanning the gap. The CDR3 DNA reads as TGTGCCAGCAGTTTATATAACACCGATCAGCCCCAGCATTTT. Translating gives CASSLYNTDQPQHF.

This clonotype was seen a few times. It may be a read error: a sequence one base away is much more abundant. The chain uses TRBV12-3 or TRBV12-4 and TRBJ2-1; the D gene could be TRBD1 or TRBD2 (5 bases each). Between the trimmed V and J ends, which lost 8 bases and 6 bases, there was a span of 17 bases. The CDR3 consists of 14 residues. CDR3 in DNA: TGTGCCAGCGGTAGTGACCAGGGACGCAATGAGCAGTTCTTC. Protein product: CASGSDQGRNEQFF.

The V gene is TRBV19, the J gene TRBJ2-1; TRBD2 matches 12 bases. CDR1 and CDR2 (germline): LNHDA, SQIVND (reference sequence). The CDR3 is made up of 15 amino acids. Trimming removed 7 bases from V and 5 bases from J; junction bases left unmatched: 6. CDR3 sequence reads: CASTNGLAGNNEQFF. The DNA of the CDR3 is TGTGCCAGTACCAATGGACTAGCGGGAAACAATGAGCAGTTCTTC.

This chain connects TRBV18 to TRBJ2-7; weak D call: TRBD2 (6 bases). The V gene lost 6 bases and the J gene lost 2 bases, with 11 bases spanning the gap. The CDR3 covers 13 residues. From germline, CDR1 is KGHSH and CDR2 LQKENI. CDR3 bases: TGTGCCAGCTCCCAGGGACTTCCCTACGAGCAGTACTTC. Amino acid sequence: CASSQGLPYEQYF.

This clonotype has a count of ten or more. The rearrangement uses TRBV12-3 or TRBV12-4 and TRBJ2-1, with TRBD2 as a possible D gene (6 bases). CDR3 length equals 14 residues. V lost 1 base and J lost 8, with 12 bases in between. The CDR3 coding sequence is TGTGCCAGCAGTTTAGGGAGGGCCCAGGATGAGCAGTTCTTC. Translating it yields CASSLGRAQDEQFF.

This rearrangement joins TRBV19 to TRBJ2-5; a possible D gene is TRBD1 (6 bases). The CDR3 loop spans 14 amino acids. V was pared by 9 bases and J by 5 bases, with 19 bases between. From germline, CDR1 is LNHDA and CDR2 SQIVND (reference sequence). CDR3 DNA: TGTGCCAGCCAGCTGGACCCAGGGGTGGAGACCCAGTACTTC. Protein sequence: CASQLDPGVETQYF. Looking up the rest from reference TRBV19 and TRBJ2-5 gives the full variable domain: DGGITQSPKYLFRKEGQNVTLSCEQNLNHDAMYWYRQDPGQGLRLIYYSQIVNDFQKGDIAEGYSVSREKKESFPLTVTSAQKNPTAFYLCASQLDPGVETQYFGPGTRLLVL.

This clonotype has a count of ten or more. This chain links TRBV20-1 with TRBJ2-3, with D hard to call. This CDR3 has 14 amino acids. Trimming stripped 1 base from V and 0 bases from J, with 8 bases between. Germline V gene data show CDR1 as DFQATT and CDR2 as SNEGSKA (reference sequence). CDR3 nucleotides: TGCAGTGCTAGAGGGGCGGACAGCACAGATACGCAGTATTTT. Protein sequence: CSARGADSTDTQYF.

Comment on this clonotype: One end of the junction varies from germline; a read error may be responsible. V is TRBV7-9 and J is TRBJ2-1, with TRBD2 identical over 9 bases. The CDR3 runs to 15 residues. Looked up from germline, CDR1 is SEHNR and CDR2 is FQNEAQ (reference sequence). The CDR3: CASSPLAGVFNEQLF. The CDR3 bases are TGTGCCAGCAGCCCTTTAGCGGGAGTCTTCAATGAGCAGCTCTTC.

With regard to this clonotype: A read error may explain this, as a much larger clone is one base away. The genes are TRBV6-5 and TRBJ2-3, with TRBD2 matching 10 bases. The germline V gene encodes CDR1 MNHEY and CDR2 SVGAGI. There are 17 residues in the CDR3. DNA for the CDR3: TGTGCCAGCAGTTCCTCCCTAGCGGGAGCCTCGGCCGATACGCAGTGTTTT. Encoded protein: CASSSSLAGASADTQCF.

The chain carries TRBV28 and TRBJ1-2; TRBD1 matches at 7 bases. The CDR3 runs 15 residues. Per the germline V gene, CDR1 is MDHEN and CDR2 is SYDVKM. Trimming at V came to 4 bases and at J to 3 bases, leaving 8 bases not matched to a gene. The CDR3 nucleotides are TGTGCCAGCAGTTCCCCTGGGACAGAATACTATGGCTACACCTTC. Translating gives CASSSPGTEYYGYTF.